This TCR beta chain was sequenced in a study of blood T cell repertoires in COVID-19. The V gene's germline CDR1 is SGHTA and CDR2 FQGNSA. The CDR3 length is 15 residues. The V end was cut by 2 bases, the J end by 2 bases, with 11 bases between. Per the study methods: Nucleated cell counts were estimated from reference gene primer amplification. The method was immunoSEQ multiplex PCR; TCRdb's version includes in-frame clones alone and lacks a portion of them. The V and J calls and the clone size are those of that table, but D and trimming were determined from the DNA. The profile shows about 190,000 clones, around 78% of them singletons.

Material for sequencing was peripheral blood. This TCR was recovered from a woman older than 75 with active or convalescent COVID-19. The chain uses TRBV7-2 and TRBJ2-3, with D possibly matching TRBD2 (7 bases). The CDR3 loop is CASSLFGGPTDTQYF. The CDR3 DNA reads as TGTGCCAGCAGCTTATTCGGGGGGCCCACAGATACGCAGTATTTT.